Presented here are 9 T cell receptor beta chains from one specimen sequenced in a study of blood T cell repertoires in COVID-19. Libraries were prepared by immunoSEQ multiplex PCR; TCRdb keeps only in-frame clonotypes and omits some of them. This sample has 240,000 or so clones, with 88% found just once. The sequencing input was peripheral blood. Receptor source: a woman under 40 with acute or convalescent COVID-19.

J is TRBJ2-6 and V is TRBV11-2; no reliable D call. From germline, CDR1 is SGHAT and CDR2 FQNNGV. Trimming pared 5 bases from V and 0 bases from J, leaving 11 bases between. The CDR3 is made up of 16 amino acids. CDR3 residues: CASSPVGPSGANVLTF. The CDR3 bases are TGTGCCAGCAGCCCAGTGGGCCCCTCTGGGGCCAACGTCCTGACTTTC.

V usage is TRBV9 and J usage is TRBJ2-1; D is undetermined. The V end lost 4 bases, the J end lost 0 bases, and 11 bases lay between the germline ends. The CDR3 has 15 residues. Germline V lookup: CDR1 SGDLS, CDR2 YYNGEE. The chain's CDR3 is CASSPHDSSYNEQFF. CDR3 coding DNA: TGTGCCAGCAGCCCCCACGATAGCTCCTACAATGAGCAGTTCTTC.

This chain links TRBV7-9 with TRBJ2-3; possibly TRBD1 for D (5 bases). Trimming cost V 5 bases and J 1 base, with 16 bases left between them. CDR3 size: 16 residues. Per germline, CDR1 SEHNR and CDR2 FQNEAQ (reference sequence). As DNA, the CDR3 is TGTGCCAGCAGCCACTCCGGCTTAGGGGGCACAGATACGCAGTATTTT. Translated: CASSHSGLGGTDTQYF.

This rearrangement joins TRBV9 to TRBJ2-1; 7 bases align to TRBD2. Germline V CDR1 and CDR2: SGDLS, YYNGEE. V was clipped by 4 bases and J by 3 bases; unmatched bases: 10. This CDR3 contains 16 residues. The CDR3 region has the DNA TGTGCCAGCAGCCTGGGGGGAGGGAGTATCTACAATGAGCAGTTCTTC. As protein: CASSLGGGSIYNEQFF. Using reference TRBV9 and TRBJ2-1 for the parts outside the CDR3, the full variable domain is DSGVTQTPKHLITATGQRVTLRCSPRSGDLSVYWYQQSLDQGLQFLIQYYNGEERAKGNILERFSAQQFPDLHSELNLSSLELGDSALYFCASSLGGGSIYNEQFFGPGTRLTVL.

This clone has more than one count but fewer than ten. V usage is TRBV6-5 and J usage is TRBJ2-7, with D possibly matching TRBD1 (6 bases). The CDR3 loop spans 13 amino acids. Trimming pared 5 bases from V and 3 bases from J, leaving 11 bases between. Germline-derived CDR1 and CDR2 are MNHEY and SVGAGI. CDR3 DNA: TGTGCCAGCAGTCGTACAGGGATCTACGAGCAGTACTTC. Residues: CASSRTGIYEQYF.

This sequence joins TRBV29-1 and TRBJ2-7; TRBD1 matches 7 bases. Trimming took 6 bases from V and 5 from J; bases not matched to a gene: 4. The CDR3 contains 11 residues. Germline V gives CDR1 SQVTM, CDR2 ANQGSEA. The CDR3 coding sequence is TGCAGCGTCGAGACAGGGAACGAGCAGTACTTC. Amino acids: CSVETGNEQYF.

This clone was seen a handful of times. This chain links TRBV30 with TRBJ2-5, with 13 bases that match TRBD2. Losses at the gene ends were 0 bases for V and 1 base for J; bases not matched to a gene: 2. This CDR3 is 16 amino acids long. Looked up from germline, CDR1 is GTSNPN and CDR2 is SVGIG (reference sequence). The CDR3 sequence is CAWSVLAGGPQETQYF. The CDR3 nucleotides are TGTGCCTGGAGTGTACTAGCGGGAGGGCCCCAAGAGACCCAGTACTTC.

This clone was counted only a few times. The chain uses TRBV14 and TRBJ1-4; D gene unclear. The CDR3 totals 15 residues. V was shortened by 4 bases and J by 2 bases, with 11 bases between the two germline ends. Germline values: CDR1 SGHDN, CDR2 FVKESK. The CDR3 loop is CASSPRFSTNEKLFF. The CDR3 region has the DNA TGTGCCAGCAGCCCGAGGTTTTCGACTAATGAAAAACTGTTTTTT.

This sequence joins TRBV2 and TRBJ2-3; possibly TRBD2 for D (6 bases). Trimming stripped 5 bases from V and 5 bases from J, with 17 bases between. There are 15 residues in the CDR3. CDR1 and CDR2 (germline): SNHLY, FYNNEI. This chain's CDR3 is CASSPRGTSVDTQYF. The CDR3 DNA sequence: TGTGCCAGCAGTCCGCGCGGGACTTCTGTAGATACGCAGTATTTT.